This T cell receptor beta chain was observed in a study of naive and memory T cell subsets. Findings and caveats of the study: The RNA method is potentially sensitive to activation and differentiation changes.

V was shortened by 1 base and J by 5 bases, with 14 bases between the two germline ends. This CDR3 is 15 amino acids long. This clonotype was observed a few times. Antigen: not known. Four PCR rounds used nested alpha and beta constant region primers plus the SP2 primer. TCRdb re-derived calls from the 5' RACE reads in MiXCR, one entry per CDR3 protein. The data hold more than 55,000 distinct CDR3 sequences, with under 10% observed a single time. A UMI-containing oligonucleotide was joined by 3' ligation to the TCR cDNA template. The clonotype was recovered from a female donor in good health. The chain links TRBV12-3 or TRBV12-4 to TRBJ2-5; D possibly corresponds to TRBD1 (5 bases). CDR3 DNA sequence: TGTGCCAGCAGTTTAGGGGCAGGGAAGGTGGAGACCCAGTACTTC. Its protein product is CASSLGAGKVETQYF.